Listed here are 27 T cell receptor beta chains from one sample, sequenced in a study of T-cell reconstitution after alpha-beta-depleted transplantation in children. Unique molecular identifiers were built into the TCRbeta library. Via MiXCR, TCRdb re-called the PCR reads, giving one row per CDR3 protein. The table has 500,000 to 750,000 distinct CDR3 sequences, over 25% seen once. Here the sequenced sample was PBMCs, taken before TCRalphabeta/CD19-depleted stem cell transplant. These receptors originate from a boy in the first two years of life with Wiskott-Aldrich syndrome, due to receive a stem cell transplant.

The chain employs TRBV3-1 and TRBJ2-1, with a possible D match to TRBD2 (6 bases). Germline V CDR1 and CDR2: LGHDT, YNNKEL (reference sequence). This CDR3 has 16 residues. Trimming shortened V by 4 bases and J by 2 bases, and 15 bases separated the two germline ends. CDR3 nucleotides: TGTGCCAGCAGCCCCCCCTTTGGCGGGGCCTACAATGAGCAGTTCTTC. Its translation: CASSPPFGGAYNEQFF.

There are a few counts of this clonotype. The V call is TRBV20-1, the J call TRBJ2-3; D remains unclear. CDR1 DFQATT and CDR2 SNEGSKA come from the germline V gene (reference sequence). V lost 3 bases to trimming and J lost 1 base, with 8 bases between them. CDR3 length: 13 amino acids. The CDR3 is CSASYLGTDTQYF. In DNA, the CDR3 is TGCAGTGCTAGCTATCTAGGCACAGATACGCAGTATTTT.

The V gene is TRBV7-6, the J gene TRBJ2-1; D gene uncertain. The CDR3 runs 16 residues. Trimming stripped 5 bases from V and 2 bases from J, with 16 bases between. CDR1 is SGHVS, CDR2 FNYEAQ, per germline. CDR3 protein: CASSPGHSPTYNEQFF. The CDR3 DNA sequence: TGTGCCAGCAGCCCGGGTCACTCACCTACCTACAATGAGCAGTTCTTC.

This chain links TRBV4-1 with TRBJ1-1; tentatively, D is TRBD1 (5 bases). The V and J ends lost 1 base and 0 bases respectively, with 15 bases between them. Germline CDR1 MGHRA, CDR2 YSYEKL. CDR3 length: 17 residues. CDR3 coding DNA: TGCGCCAGCAGCCAAGGGAGGGGTCATAAATTGAACACTGAAGCTTTCTTT. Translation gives CASSQGRGHKLNTEAFF.

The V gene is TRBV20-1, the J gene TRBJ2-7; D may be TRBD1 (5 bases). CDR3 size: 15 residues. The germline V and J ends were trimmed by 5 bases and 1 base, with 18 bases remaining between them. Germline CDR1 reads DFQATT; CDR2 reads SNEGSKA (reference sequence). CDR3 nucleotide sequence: TGCAGTGCTGCTGGGGCTTCTAGGCTTTCCTACGAGCAGTACTTC. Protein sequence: CSAAGASRLSYEQYF.

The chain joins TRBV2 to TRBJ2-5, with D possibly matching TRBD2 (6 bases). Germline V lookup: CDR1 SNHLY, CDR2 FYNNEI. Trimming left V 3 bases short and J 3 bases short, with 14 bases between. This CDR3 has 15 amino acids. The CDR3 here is CASSEELALKETQYF. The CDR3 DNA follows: TGTGCCAGCAGTGAGGAACTAGCCTTAAAAGAGACCCAGTACTTC.

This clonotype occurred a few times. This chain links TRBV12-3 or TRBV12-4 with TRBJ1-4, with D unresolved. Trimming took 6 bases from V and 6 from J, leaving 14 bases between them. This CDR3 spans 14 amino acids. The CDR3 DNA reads TGTGCCAGCAGGCCGTACGGGGTATATGAAAAACTGTTTTTT. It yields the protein CASRPYGVYEKLFF.

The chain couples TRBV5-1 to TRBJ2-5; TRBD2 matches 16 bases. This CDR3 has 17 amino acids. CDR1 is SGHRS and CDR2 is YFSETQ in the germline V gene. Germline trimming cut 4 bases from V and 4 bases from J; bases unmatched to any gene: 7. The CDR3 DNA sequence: TGCGCCAGCAGCCCGGGACTAGCGGGAGGGCCGCGAGAGACCCAGTACTTC. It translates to CASSPGLAGGPRETQYF.

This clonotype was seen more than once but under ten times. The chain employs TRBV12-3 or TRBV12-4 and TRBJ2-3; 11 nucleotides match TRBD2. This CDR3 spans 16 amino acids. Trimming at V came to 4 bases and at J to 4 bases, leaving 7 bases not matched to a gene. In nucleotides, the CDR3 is TGTGCCAGCAGTTCGCGATTTAGCGGGAGGGCAGATACGCAGTATTTT. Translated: CASSSRFSGRADTQYF.

The CDR3 DNA follows: TGCAGTGCTAGAGGATCCCGACTAGTCGGCTACAATGAGCAGTTCTTC. Translating it yields CSARGSRLVGYNEQFF. This chain connects TRBV20-1 to TRBJ2-1; D is possibly TRBD2 (6 bases). The V end lost 1 base, the J end lost 3 bases, and 16 bases lay between the germline ends. The CDR3 is 16 residues long. Germline V gene sequence: CDR1 DFQATT, CDR2 SNEGSKA (reference sequence).

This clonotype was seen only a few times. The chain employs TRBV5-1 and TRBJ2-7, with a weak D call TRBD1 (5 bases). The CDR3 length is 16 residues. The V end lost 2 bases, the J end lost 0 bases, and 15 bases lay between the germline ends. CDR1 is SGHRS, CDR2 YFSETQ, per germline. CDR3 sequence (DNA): TGCGCCAGCAGCTTCCTGTGGCAGGGAAGCTCCTACGAGCAGTACTTC. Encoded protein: CASSFLWQGSSYEQYF.

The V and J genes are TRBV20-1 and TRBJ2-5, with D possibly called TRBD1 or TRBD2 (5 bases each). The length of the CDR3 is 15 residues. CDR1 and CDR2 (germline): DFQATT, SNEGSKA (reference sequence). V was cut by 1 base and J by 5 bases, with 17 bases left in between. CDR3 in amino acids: CSARVGPSTGETQYF. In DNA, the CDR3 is TGCAGTGCTAGAGTGGGACCCTCGACGGGGGAGACCCAGTACTTC.

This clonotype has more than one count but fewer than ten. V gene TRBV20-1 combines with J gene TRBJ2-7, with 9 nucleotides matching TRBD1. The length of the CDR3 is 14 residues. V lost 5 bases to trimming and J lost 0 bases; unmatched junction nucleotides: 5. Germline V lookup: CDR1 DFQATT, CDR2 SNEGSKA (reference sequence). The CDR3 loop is CSARGQGSSYEQYF. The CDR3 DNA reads TGCAGTGCTCGTGGACAGGGGAGCTCCTACGAGCAGTACTTC.

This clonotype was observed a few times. CDR3 loop: CASSHLTSASTDTQYF. The DNA for the CDR3 is TGTGCCAGCAGCCACCTCACGAGCGCTAGCACAGATACGCAGTATTTT. The chain recombines TRBV6-1 with TRBJ2-3, with D hard to call. Trimming took off 6 bases at V and 0 bases at J, with 16 bases between the two ends. The CDR3 is made up of 16 amino acids. Germline CDR1 reads MNHNS; CDR2 reads SASEGT.

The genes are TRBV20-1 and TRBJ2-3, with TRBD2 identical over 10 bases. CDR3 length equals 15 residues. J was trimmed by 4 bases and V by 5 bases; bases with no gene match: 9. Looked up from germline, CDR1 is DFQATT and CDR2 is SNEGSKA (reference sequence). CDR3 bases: TGCAGTGCTCAGCCGGGACTAGCGAGCGCAGATACGCAGTATTTT. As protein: CSAQPGLASADTQYF.

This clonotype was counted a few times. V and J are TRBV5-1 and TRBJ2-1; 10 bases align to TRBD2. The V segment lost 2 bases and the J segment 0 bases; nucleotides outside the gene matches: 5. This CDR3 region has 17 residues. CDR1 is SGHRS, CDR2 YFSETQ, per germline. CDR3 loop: CASSFGLADSSYNEQFF. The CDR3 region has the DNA TGCGCCAGCAGCTTTGGACTAGCGGATAGCTCCTACAATGAGCAGTTCTTC.

The CDR3 sequence is CASSYSGARQHEAFF. CDR3 DNA: TGTGCCAGCAGTTACTCAGGGGCGAGACAGCATGAAGCTTTCTTT. The chain combines TRBV6-5 with TRBJ1-1; the D gene is possibly TRBD1 (5 bases). V gave up 0 bases and J gave up 7 bases, with 15 bases separating them. Germline CDR1 is MNHEY and CDR2 is SVGAGI. CDR3 length: 15 residues.

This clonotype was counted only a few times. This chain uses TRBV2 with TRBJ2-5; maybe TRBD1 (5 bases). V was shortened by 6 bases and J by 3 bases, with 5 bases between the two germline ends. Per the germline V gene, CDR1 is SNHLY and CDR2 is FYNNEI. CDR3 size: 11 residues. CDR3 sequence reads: CASRDKETQYF. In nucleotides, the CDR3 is TGTGCCAGCAGGGACAAAGAGACCCAGTACTTC.

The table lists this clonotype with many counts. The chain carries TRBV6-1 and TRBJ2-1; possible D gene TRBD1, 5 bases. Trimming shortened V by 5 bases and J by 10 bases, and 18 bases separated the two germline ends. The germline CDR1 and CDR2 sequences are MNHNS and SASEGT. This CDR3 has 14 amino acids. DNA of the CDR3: TGTGCCAGCAGTCCAGGGATTTCTATACGCGAGCAGTTCTTC. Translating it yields CASSPGISIREQFF.

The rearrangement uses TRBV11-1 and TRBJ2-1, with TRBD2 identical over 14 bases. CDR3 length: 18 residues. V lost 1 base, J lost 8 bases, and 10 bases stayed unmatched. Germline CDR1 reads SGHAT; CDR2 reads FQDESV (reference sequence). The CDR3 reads CASSLVGRTSGRRHEQFF. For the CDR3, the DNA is TGTGCCAGCAGCTTAGTTGGGAGGACTAGCGGGAGGAGGCATGAGCAGTTCTTC.

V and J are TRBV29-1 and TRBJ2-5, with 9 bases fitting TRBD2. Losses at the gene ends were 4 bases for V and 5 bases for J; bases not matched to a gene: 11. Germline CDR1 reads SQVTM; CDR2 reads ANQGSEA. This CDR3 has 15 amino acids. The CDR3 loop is CSVGVISGSGETQYF. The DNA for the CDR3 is TGCAGCGTTGGGGTAATTAGCGGGAGCGGCGAGACCCAGTACTTC.

The CDR3 DNA is TGTGCCAGCAGTCGTTTAATGAGGGACGGGGAGACCCAGTACTTC. It translates to CASSRLMRDGETQYF. The chain has TRBV12-3 or TRBV12-4 and TRBJ2-5, with D perhaps matching TRBD1 or TRBD2 (5 bases each). The CDR3 is 15 amino acids. V dropped 5 bases and J dropped 5 bases, with 18 bases sitting between them.

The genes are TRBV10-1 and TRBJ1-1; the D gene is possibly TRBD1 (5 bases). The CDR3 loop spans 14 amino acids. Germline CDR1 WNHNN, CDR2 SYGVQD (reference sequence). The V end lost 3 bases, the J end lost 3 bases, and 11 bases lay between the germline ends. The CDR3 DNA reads TGCGCCAGCAGTGAACAGGTTGTTGACACTGAAGCTTTCTTT. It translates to CASSEQVVDTEAFF.

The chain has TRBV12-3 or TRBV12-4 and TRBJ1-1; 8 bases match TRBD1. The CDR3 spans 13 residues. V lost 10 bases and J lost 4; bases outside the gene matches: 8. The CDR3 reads CATRTGLSTEAFF. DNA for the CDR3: TGTGCCACCCGGACAGGGTTAAGCACTGAAGCTTTCTTT.

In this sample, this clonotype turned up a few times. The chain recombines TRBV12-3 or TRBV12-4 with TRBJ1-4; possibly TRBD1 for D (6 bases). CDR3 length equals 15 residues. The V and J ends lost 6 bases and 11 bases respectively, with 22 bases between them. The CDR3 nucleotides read TGTGCCAGCAGCCTCAGGGGCCCCAAAGACTCGAAACTGTTTTTT. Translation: CASSLRGPKDSKLFF.

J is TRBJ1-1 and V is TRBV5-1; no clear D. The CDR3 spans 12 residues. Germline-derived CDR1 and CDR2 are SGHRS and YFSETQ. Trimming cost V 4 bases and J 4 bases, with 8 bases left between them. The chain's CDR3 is CASSPKGTEAFF. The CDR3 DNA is TGCGCCAGCAGCCCTAAAGGCACTGAAGCTTTCTTT.

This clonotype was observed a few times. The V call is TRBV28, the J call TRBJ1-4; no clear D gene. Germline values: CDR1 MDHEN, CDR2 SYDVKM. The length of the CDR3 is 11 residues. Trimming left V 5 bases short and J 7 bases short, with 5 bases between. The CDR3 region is CASSTVEKLFF. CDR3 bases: TGTGCCAGCAGTACCGTTGAAAAACTGTTTTTT.